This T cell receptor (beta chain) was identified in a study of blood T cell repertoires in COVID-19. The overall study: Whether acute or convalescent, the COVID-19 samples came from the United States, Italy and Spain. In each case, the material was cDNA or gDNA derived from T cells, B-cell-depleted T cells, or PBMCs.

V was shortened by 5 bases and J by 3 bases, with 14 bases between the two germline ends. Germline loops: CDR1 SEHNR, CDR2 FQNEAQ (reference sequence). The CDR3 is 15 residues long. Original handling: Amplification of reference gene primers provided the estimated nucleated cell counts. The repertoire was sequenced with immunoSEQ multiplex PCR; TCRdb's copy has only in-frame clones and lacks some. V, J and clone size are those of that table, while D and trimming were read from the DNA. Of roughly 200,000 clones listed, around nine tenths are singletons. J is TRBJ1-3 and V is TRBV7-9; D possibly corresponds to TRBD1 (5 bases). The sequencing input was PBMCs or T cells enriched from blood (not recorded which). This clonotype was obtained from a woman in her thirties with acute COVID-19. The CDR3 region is CASSPQASYGNTIYF. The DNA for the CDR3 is TGTGCCAGCAGCCCACAGGCCTCGTATGGAAACACCATATATTTT. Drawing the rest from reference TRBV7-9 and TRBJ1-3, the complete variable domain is DTGVSQNPRHKITKRGQNVTFRCDPISEHNRLYWYRQTLGQGPEFLTYFQNEAQLEKSRLLSDRFSAERPKGSFSTLEIQRTEQGDSAMYLCASSPQASYGNTIYFGEGSWLTVV.